Below, one T cell receptor beta chain is given with its context. The antigen is undetermined. These data belong to a study of T cell responses to AZD1222 COVID-19 vaccine. The germline V gene encodes CDR1 SGHRS and CDR2 YFSETQ. The CDR3 spans 15 residues. J was trimmed by 6 bases and V by 4 bases; bases with no gene match: 5. Study conclusions and caveats: Among the donors, most were white British and more were female, and clonal diversity was possibly underestimated. Baseline seropositives among AZD1222 recipients totaled only 5 to 7. A reported finding is that nearly half of spike-specific TCRs target unmutated variant regions.

Data came from immunoSEQ multiplex PCR; TCRdb stores just in-frame clones and leaves some out. The sample consists of about 97,000 clones, roughly 89% of them appearing once. The sample here was peripheral blood, taken on day 0 of AZD1222 vaccination. The V gene is TRBV5-1, the J gene TRBJ2-3, with 13 bases identical to TRBD2. The clonotype was recovered from an adult in good health. The CDR3 region is CASSIGLAGADTQYF. The CDR3 coding sequence is TGCGCCAGCAGCATCGGACTAGCGGGAGCGGATACGCAGTATTTT.